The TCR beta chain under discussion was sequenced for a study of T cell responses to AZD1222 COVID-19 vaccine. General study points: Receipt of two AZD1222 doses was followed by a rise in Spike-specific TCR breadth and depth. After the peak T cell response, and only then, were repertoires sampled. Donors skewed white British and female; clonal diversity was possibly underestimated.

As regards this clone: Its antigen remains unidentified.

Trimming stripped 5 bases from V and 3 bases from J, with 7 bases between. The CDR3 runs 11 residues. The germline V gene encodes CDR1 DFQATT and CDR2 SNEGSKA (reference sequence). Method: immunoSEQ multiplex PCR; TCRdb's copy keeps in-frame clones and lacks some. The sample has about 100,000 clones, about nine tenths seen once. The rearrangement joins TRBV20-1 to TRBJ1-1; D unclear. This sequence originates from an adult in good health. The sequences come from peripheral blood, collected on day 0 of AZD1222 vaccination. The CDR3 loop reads CSALAHTEAFF. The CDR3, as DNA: TGCAGTGCTCTCGCGCACACTGAAGCTTTCTTT.